This T cell receptor beta chain was found in a study of beta chain features in type 1 diabetes. Study overall: Healthy donors and patients had similar age, gender and cell yields. Sorted cell examination encompassed about 110 million cells across all samples.

As to this clone: What it binds is not known.

Overall study findings and caveats: Within the patient group, naive, central memory and Treg TCRB repertoires appeared more similar to each other than within healthy donors.

The V end was cut by 5 bases, the J end by 0 bases, with 15 bases between. Germline V gene sequence: CDR1 SGHTA, CDR2 FQGNSA. The CDR3 is 16 residues long. Expressed TCRB transcripts were sequenced, since all the RNA that had been isolated was reverse transcribed. TCRdb keeps only in-frame clones here, not all; method: immunoSEQ multiplex PCR. The data contain 200,000 to 300,000 clones, 13% to 15% of them seen just once; the ten biggest clones take up about 0.026%. J is TRBJ2-3 and V is TRBV7-2; a weak D match, TRBD2 (6 bases). The receptor's source is a woman aged 40 to 50 in good health. Sequences were obtained from naive CD4+ T cells from blood. The CDR3 loop is CASSPLSGLSTDTQYF. The CDR3 DNA sequence: TGTGCCAGCAGCCCGCTTTCGGGACTTAGCACAGATACGCAGTATTTT.